This passage covers 19 T cell receptor beta chains from one sample sequenced in a study of CD8+ T cells in alopecia areata. Specified treatment: oral pan-JAK inhibitor, 5-10 mg twice daily. RNA extraction was followed by reverse transcription into cDNA, which acted as the sequencing template. The table came from immunoSEQ multiplex PCR; TCRdb's copy has only in-frame clones and leaves some out. This table has approximately 150,000 clones, around three fifths appearing once. The specimen comprised CD4+ T cells sorted from blood, sampled at week 24, from a patient treated with tofacitinib. All receptors come from a human donor with alopecia areata.

The chain is built from TRBV30 and TRBJ2-5; D gene uncertain. The V end was cut by 3 bases, the J end by 2 bases, with 4 bases between. This CDR3 is built from 11 residues. Germline-derived CDR1 and CDR2 are GTSNPN and SVGIG (reference sequence). CDR3: CAWRQQETQYF. In DNA, the CDR3 is TGTGCCTGGAGGCAGCAAGAGACCCAGTACTTC.

The chain recombines TRBV30 with TRBJ1-1; D gene ambiguous. CDR1 is GTSNPN and CDR2 is SVGIG in the germline V gene (reference sequence). CDR3 length: 14 residues. Trimming took 0 bases from V and 4 from J, leaving 12 bases between them. CDR3 sequence: CAWSVWGVPTEAFF. The CDR3 bases are TGTGCCTGGAGTGTATGGGGAGTACCCACTGAAGCTTTCTTT.

This clone came up a few times. This chain connects TRBV19 to TRBJ2-2; D gene unclear. This CDR3 has 13 amino acids. The germline V gene encodes CDR1 LNHDA and CDR2 SQIVND (reference sequence). V lost 6 bases, J lost 1 base, and 6 bases lay in between. DNA for the CDR3: TGTGCCAGTAGCTTACAGAACACCGGGGAGCTGTTTTTT. Its translation is CASSLQNTGELFF.

This clone occurred a few times. The rearrangement joins TRBV19 to TRBJ2-2; TRBD1 matches at 7 bases. The CDR3 is 18 amino acids. Germline CDR1 reads LNHDA; CDR2 reads SQIVND (reference sequence). J gave up 1 base and V 5 bases, and 13 bases lay outside the gene matches. CDR3 amino acids: CASSGASRQGWNTGELFF. CDR3 DNA sequence: TGTGCCAGTAGTGGGGCCTCTAGACAGGGTTGGAACACCGGGGAGCTGTTTTTT.

The chain carries TRBV29-1 and TRBJ2-1; D is possibly TRBD2 (6 bases). Per the germline V gene, CDR1 is SQVTM and CDR2 is ANQGSEA. CDR3 length equals 17 residues. Trimming took off 6 bases at V and 6 bases at J, with 27 bases between the two ends. The CDR3 reads CSVSPPGLPFAGNEQFF. The CDR3 DNA sequence: TGCAGCGTGTCGCCCCCGGGACTGCCCTTTGCGGGCAATGAGCAGTTCTTC.

In this sample, this clone turned up once. The CDR3 DNA is TGCAGCGTTGGACAGGGGGCGCACACTGAAGCTTTCTTT. Translating it yields CSVGQGAHTEAFF. This chain connects TRBV29-1 to TRBJ1-1, with 10 bases matching TRBD1. V lost 4 bases, J lost 3 bases, and 2 bases stayed unmatched. There are 13 residues in the CDR3. The germline CDR1 and CDR2 sequences are SQVTM and ANQGSEA.

This rearrangement joins TRBV18 to TRBJ2-1, with D maybe TRBD2 (5 bases). Germline CDR1 KGHSH, CDR2 LQKENI. Trimming pared 8 bases from V and 5 bases from J, leaving 16 bases between. This CDR3 comprises 14 residues. DNA for the CDR3: TGTGCCAGCGCGAGGAACTCCGGGAACAATGAGCAGTTCTTC. It specifies CASARNSGNNEQFF. The full variable domain, rest sourced from reference TRBV18 and TRBJ2-1, is NAGVMQNPRHLVRRRGQEARLRCSPMKGHSHVYWYRQLPEEGLKFMVYLQKENIIDESGMPKERFSAEFPKEGPSILRIQQVVRGDSAAYFCASARNSGNNEQFFGPGTRLTVL.

This clone was counted only a few times. V is TRBV29-1 and J is TRBJ2-3, with TRBD2 as a possible D gene (5 bases). Germline values: CDR1 SQVTM, CDR2 ANQGSEA. The CDR3 has 12 amino acids. The germline V and J ends were trimmed by 6 bases and 2 bases, with 9 bases remaining between them. The CDR3 is CSVTKNTDTQYF. The CDR3 DNA is TGCAGCGTGACTAAAAACACAGATACGCAGTATTTT.

V usage is TRBV30 and J usage is TRBJ1-1; no reliable D call. The CDR3 length is 13 residues. Germline loops: CDR1 GTSNPN, CDR2 SVGIG (reference sequence). V was clipped by 5 bases and J by 4 bases, with 14 bases between them. The CDR3 sequence is CAWSPRAGTEAFF. The CDR3 DNA reads as TGTGCCTGGTCCCCCCGGGCTGGCACTGAAGCTTTCTTT. The full variable domain, its missing parts supplied by reference TRBV30 and TRBJ1-1, is SQTIHQWPATLVQPVGSPLSLECTVEGTSNPNLYWYRQAAGRGLQLLFYSVGIGQISSEVPQNLSASRPQDRQFILSSKKLLLSDSGFYLCAWSPRAGTEAFFGQGTRLTVV.

This chain links TRBV5-6 with TRBJ2-5; 7 bases are shared with TRBD2. The CDR3 sequence is 16 residues long. The germline gives CDR1 SGHDT, CDR2 YYEEEE. The junction had 9 bases not matched to a gene; V was cut back by 4 bases and J by 0 bases. Here the CDR3 DNA reads TGTGCCAGCAGCCCCGTGTGGGGGACTAACCAAGAGACCCAGTACTTC. Translated, it gives CASSPVWGTNQETQYF.

This rearrangement joins TRBV29-1 to TRBJ2-7, with D perhaps TRBD2 (5 bases). With 4 bases removed from V and 7 bases from J, the gap between germline ends came to 14 bases. The CDR3 contains 12 residues. CDR1 and CDR2 (germline): SQVTM, ANQGSEA. CDR3 amino acids: CSVGRMGSEQYF. CDR3 nucleotide sequence: TGCAGCGTTGGGAGGATGGGGTCAGAGCAGTACTTC.

The V and J genes are TRBV4-2 and TRBJ1-5; D remains unclear. The CDR3 has 14 residues. The germline gives CDR1 LGHNA, CDR2 YNFKEQ. V shed 4 bases and J shed 3 bases, with 10 bases lying between them. CDR3 sequence: CASSPGRVNQPQHF. The CDR3 DNA sequence: TGTGCCAGCAGCCCCGGACGGGTCAATCAGCCCCAGCATTTT.

This chain connects TRBV2 to TRBJ1-1; TRBD1 might be the D (5 bases). Deletions cut 9 bases from V and 10 bases from J, with 15 bases between. CDR1 SNHLY and CDR2 FYNNEI come from the germline V gene. This CDR3 contains 11 residues. The CDR3 is CARGQEGIAFF. The CDR3 bases are TGTGCCAGAGGCCAGGAGGGGATAGCTTTCTTT.

On this clone: At one of its ends the junction is not consistent with the germline gene, which may arise from a read error. The chain links TRBV18 to TRBJ2-5, with 7 bases aligning to TRBD2. Germline V lookup: CDR1 KGHSH, CDR2 LQKENI. This CDR3 contains 14 residues. CDR3 protein: CASTPGRVEETQYF. Written as DNA, the CDR3 is TGTGCCAGCACACCAGGGAGGGTCGAAGAGACCCAGTACTTC.

This clone was counted between two and nine times. The chain carries TRBV15 and TRBJ2-7, with 7 nucleotides matching TRBD1. From germline, CDR1 is LNHNV and CDR2 YYDKDF (reference sequence). This CDR3 contains 14 residues. Trimming cost V 5 bases and J 4 bases; bases outside gene matches: 8. CDR3 in DNA: TGTGCCACCAGCCGCGAGACAGGGAAGTACGAGCAGTACTTC. It codes for CATSRETGKYEQYF.

CDR3 amino acids: CASSWTDSHEQYF. In DNA, the CDR3 is TGTGCCAGCAGCTGGACAGATTCTCACGAGCAGTACTTC. V and J are TRBV11-2 and TRBJ2-7; D possibly corresponds to TRBD1 (6 bases). The CDR3 runs 13 residues. V was trimmed by 4 bases and J by 5 bases, leaving 12 bases between them. The germline V gene encodes CDR1 SGHAT and CDR2 FQNNGV.

This clone has just a few counts. CDR3 coding DNA: TGCGCCAGCAGTAGGACAGGGGGCTCTGGGGCCAACGTCCTGACTTTC. Amino acid sequence: CASSRTGGSGANVLTF. This chain connects TRBV5-1 to TRBJ2-6, with 10 bases identical to TRBD1. J lost 0 bases, V lost 5 bases, and 2 bases had no gene match. Per germline, CDR1 SGHRS and CDR2 YFSETQ. The CDR3 contains 16 residues.

This clone was recorded once. This chain joins TRBV19 and TRBJ2-3; 9 bases are a match to TRBD1. The CDR3 extends over 17 amino acids. The V segment lost 5 bases and the J segment 3 bases; nucleotides outside the gene matches: 12. CDR1 is LNHDA, CDR2 SQIVND, per germline (reference sequence). The CDR3 loop is CASSLDASGQGTDTQYF. The CDR3 nucleotides are TGTGCCAGTAGTCTGGACGCCTCGGGACAGGGTACAGATACGCAGTATTTT. Variable domain in full (rest from reference TRBV19 and TRBJ2-3): DGGITQSPKYLFRKEGQNVTLSCEQNLNHDAMYWYRQDPGQGLRLIYYSQIVNDFQKGDIAEGYSVSREKKESFPLTVTSAQKNPTAFYLCASSLDASGQGTDTQYFGPGTRLTVL.

Regarding this clone: Other DNA sequences of this sample code for an identical CDR3. J is TRBJ1-5 and V is TRBV30; D is uncertain. The CDR3 is 15 residues long. CDR1 GTSNPN and CDR2 SVGIG come from the germline V gene (reference sequence). V was trimmed by 0 bases and J by 0 bases, leaving 9 bases between them. The CDR3 region has the DNA TGTGCCTGGAGTGTAGGCGATTATAGCAATCAGCCCCAGCATTTT. Protein product: CAWSVGDYSNQPQHF.